The clone carrying this T cell receptor beta chain was detected only a few times. Its target is unknown. This record belongs to a study of T cell repertoires in cytomegalovirus infection. Overall study context: Shared public TCR beta signatures pointed to both CMV infection and a matching HLA type.

The germline V gene encodes CDR1 SQVTM and CDR2 ANQGSEA. This CDR3 has 12 amino acids. The V end lost 3 bases, the J end lost 12 bases, and 15 bases lay between the germline ends. MiXCR, applied by TCRdb to the reads, yields one record per CDR3 protein. Among fewer than 700,000 distinct CDR3 sequences listed, about 24% were seen once. General study findings and limits: Totalled public TCR beta family frequency picked out people who carried CMV plus the relevant HLA. The ex vivo response was dominated by HLA-C-restricted CMV-specific TCR beta clonotypes.

This chain joins TRBV29-1 and TRBJ1-5; D remains unclear. This receptor was obtained from a human donor in good health (CMV status not recorded). Some clones in this sample may be carry-over from other donors' samples. Sequencing was carried out using CD8+ T cells from PBMCs. For the CDR3, the DNA is TGCAGCGTTGAGGACGGTAGACTGGTCCAGCATTTT. This codes for CSVEDGRLVQHF.